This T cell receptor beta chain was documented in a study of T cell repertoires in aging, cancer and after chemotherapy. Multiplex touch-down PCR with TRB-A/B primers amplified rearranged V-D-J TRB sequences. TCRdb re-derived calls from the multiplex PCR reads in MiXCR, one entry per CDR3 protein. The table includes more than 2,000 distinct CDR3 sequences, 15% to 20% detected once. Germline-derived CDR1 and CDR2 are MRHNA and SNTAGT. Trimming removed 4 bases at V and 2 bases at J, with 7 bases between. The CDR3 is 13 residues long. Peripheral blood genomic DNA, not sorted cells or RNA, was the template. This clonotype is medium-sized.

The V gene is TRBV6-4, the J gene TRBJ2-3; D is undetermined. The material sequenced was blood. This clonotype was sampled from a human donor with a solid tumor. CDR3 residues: CASSGVPTDTQYF. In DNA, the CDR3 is TGTGCCAGCAGTGGGGTGCCCACAGATACGCAGTATTTT.